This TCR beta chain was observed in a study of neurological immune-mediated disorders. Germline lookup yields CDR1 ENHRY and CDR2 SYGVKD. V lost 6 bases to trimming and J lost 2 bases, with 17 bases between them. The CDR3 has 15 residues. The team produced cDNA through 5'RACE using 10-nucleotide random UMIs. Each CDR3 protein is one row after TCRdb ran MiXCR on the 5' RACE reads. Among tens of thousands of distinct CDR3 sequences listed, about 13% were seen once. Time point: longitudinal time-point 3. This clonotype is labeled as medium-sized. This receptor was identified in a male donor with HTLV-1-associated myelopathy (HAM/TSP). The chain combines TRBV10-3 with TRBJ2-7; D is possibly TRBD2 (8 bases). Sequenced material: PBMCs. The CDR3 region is CAISRGGQGAYEQYF. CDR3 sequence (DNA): TGTGCCATCAGCCGCGGGGGGCAGGGGGCCTACGAGCAGTACTTC.